This entry features one T cell receptor beta chain sequence. Libraries were prepared by immunoSEQ multiplex PCR; TCRdb keeps only in-frame clonotypes and omits some of them. The sample carries approximately 170,000 clones, more than 75% recorded once. The sample belongs to a study of blood T cell repertoires in COVID-19. As for the study in general: From the United States, Italy and Spain came samples of acute and convalescent COVID-19.

This CDR3 is built from 12 residues. Germline assignment: CDR1 SQVTM and CDR2 ANQGSEA. Trimming took 4 bases from V and 2 from J, leaving 6 bases between them. The rearrangement joins TRBV29-1 to TRBJ1-5; D is uncertain. This TCR was recovered from a man aged 55-75 years with active or convalescent COVID-19. What was sequenced was peripheral blood. CDR3 sequence: CSVVQGNQPQHF. The CDR3 DNA reads TGCAGCGTTGTCCAGGGCAATCAGCCCCAGCATTTT.